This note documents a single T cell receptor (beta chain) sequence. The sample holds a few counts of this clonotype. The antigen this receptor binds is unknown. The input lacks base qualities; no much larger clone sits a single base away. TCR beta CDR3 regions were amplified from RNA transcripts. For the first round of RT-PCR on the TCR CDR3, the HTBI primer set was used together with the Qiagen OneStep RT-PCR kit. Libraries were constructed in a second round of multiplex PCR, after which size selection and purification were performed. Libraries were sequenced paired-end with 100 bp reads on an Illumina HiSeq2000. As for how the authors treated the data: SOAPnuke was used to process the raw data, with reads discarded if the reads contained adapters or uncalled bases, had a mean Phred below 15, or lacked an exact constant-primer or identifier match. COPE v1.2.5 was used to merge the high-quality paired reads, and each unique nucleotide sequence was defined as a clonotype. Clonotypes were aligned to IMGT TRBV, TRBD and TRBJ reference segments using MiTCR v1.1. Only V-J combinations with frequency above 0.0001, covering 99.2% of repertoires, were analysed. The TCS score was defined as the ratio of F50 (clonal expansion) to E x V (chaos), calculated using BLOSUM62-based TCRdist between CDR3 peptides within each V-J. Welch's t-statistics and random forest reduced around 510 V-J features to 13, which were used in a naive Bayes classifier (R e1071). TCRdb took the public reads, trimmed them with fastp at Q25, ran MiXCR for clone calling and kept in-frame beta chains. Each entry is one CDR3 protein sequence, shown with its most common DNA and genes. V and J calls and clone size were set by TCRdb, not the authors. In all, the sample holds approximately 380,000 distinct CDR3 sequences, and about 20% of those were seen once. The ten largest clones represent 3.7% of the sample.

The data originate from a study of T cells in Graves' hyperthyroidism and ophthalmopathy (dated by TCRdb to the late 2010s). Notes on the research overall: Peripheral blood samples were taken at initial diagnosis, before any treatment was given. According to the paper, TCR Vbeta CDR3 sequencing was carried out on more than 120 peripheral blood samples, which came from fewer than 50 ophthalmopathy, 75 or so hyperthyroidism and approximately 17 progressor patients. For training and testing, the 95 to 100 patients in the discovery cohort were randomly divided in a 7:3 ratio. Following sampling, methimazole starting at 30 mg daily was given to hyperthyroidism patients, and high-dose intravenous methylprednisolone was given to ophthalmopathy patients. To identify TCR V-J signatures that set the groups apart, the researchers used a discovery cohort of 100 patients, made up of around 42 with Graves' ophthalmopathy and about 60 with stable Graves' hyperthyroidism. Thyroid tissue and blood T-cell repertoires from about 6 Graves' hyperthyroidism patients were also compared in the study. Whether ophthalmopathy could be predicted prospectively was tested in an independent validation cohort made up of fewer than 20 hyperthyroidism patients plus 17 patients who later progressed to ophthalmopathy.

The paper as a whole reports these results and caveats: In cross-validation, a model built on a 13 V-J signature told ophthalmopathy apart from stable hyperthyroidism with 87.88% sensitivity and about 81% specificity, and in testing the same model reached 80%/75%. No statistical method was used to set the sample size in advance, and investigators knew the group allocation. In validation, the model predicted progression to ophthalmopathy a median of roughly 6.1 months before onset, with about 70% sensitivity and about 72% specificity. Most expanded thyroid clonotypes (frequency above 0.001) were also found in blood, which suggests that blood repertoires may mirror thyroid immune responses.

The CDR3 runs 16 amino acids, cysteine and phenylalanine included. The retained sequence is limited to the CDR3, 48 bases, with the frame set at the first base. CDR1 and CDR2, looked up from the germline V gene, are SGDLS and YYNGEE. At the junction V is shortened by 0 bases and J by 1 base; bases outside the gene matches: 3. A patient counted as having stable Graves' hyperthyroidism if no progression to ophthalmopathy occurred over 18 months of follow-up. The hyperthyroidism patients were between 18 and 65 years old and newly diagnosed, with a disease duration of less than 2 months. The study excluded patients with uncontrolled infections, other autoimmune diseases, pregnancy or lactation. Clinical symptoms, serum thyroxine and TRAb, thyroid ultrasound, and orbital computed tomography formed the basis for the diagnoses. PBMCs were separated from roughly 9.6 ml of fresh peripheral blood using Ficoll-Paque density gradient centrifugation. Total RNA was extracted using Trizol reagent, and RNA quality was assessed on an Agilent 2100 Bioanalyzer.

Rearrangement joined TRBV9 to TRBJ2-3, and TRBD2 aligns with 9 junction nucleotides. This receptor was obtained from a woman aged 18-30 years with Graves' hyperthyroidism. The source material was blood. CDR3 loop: CASSVGPSGGTDTQYF. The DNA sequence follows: TGTGCCAGCAGCGTAGGGCCTAGCGGGGGCACAGATACGCAGTATTTT.